Described below is a single T cell receptor (beta chain) sequence and its context. The target antigen is unknown. With a J-beta primer mix and a sample-barcoded 5' primer, a second PCR ran about 7 to 12 cycles. TCRdb processed the 5' RACE reads anew with MiXCR; each CDR3 protein has one entry. The profile shows 1.5 million to 2 million distinct CDR3 sequences, 35% to 50% of them singletons. CDR1 and CDR2 (germline): SGHRS, YFSETQ. This CDR3 is built from 14 residues. V was trimmed by 1 base and J by 5 bases, leaving 13 bases between them. The data derive from a study of blood T cells in healthy people across ages. Study outcomes and limitations: Investigators viewed diversity estimates from one million T cells as underestimates, the study reported. The unsorted PBMCs prevented any conclusive comparison of naive versus antigen-experienced cells. Age brought a roughly linear fall in TCR beta diversity measured per million T cells.

Every donor gave around 10 milliliters of peripheral blood. The receptor's source is a human donor in good health. The sequenced sample was blood. V and J are TRBV5-1 and TRBJ2-7, with D possibly TRBD2 on 6 matching bases. DNA for the CDR3: TGCGCCAGCAGCTTGAGGAGGGTTGTAGACGAGCAGTACTTC. Amino acid sequence: CASSLRRVVDEQYF. Combining the CDR3 with reference TRBV5-1 and TRBJ2-7 gives the whole variable domain KAGVTQTPRYLIKTRGQQVTLSCSPISGHRSVSWYQQTPGQGLQFLFEYFSETQRNKGNFPGRFSGRQFSNSRSEMNVSTLELGDSALYLCASSLRRVVDEQYFGPGTRLTVT.